This T cell receptor (beta chain) is drawn from a study of chemoradiotherapy in HPV16-positive cancers. Whole-study results and caveats: The functional HPV-specific definition rests on just a couple of HPV16-positive patients.

Concerning this clone itself: Its matching antigen is unknown.

Data came from immunoSEQ multiplex PCR; TCRdb stores just in-frame clones and leaves some out. The sample includes about 3,200 clones, 85% to 95% of them seen just once. Repertoires were sampled repeatedly during chemoradiotherapy. Germline trimming cut 1 base from V and 2 bases from J; bases unmatched to any gene: 2. Germline V gives CDR1 SNHLY, CDR2 FYNNEI. The CDR3 is 14 residues long. This chain connects TRBV2 to TRBJ2-7; TRBD2 matches 7 bases. Sequenced here: blood, sampled from a patient who underwent chemoradiotherapy. This clonotype was sampled from a human donor with HPV-associated anogenital cancer. The CDR3 spells CASSEGGGTYEQYF. In DNA form, the CDR3 reads TGTGCCAGCAGTGAAGGGGGGGGGACCTACGAGCAGTACTTC.